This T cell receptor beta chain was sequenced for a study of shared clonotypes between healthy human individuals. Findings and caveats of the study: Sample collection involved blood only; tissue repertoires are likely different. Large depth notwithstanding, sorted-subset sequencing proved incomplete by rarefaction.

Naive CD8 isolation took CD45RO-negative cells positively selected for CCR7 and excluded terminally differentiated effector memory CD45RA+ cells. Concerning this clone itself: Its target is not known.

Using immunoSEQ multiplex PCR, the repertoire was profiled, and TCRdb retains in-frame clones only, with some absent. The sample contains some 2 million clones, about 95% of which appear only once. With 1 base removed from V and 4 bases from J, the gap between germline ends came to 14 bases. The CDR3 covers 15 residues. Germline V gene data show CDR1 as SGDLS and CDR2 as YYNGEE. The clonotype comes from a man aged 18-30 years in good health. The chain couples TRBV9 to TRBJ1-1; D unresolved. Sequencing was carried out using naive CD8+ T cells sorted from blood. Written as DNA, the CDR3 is TGTGCCAGCAGCGTATCAGAGTGGAAGCCCACTGAAGCTTTCTTT. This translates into CASSVSEWKPTEAFF.